This is a list of T cell receptor beta chains from one sample in a study of Graves' ophthalmopathy and Graves' hyperthyroidism. A single record per CDR3 protein comes from TCRdb applying MiXCR to the multiplex PCR reads. The sample holds around 1,200,000 distinct CDR3 sequences, about 38% seen once. Material: peripheral blood or thyroid tissue (not recorded which). The receptors come from an adult man with Graves' hyperthyroidism. The CDR3 runs from the conserved cysteine through the conserved F or W. Fields, in order: V gene, CDR3 length, clone size, CDR3 protein. For some rows the clone size is stated as once, few or many, or as a class when expanded; others skip it.

TRBV2,16,NA,CASSVDLAGDTGELFF
TRBV4-1,15,NA,CASSQIQGINQPQHF
TRBV20-1,13,many,CSADNDREYGQYF
TRBV29-1,16,NA,CSVVLSTGGTNEKLFF
TRBV6-5,14,few,CASSYSAHRETQYF
TRBV20-1,14,few,CSAIREAGADTQYF
TRBV2,18,NA,CASTNLPRAGKYKETQYF
TRBV6-5,13,few,CASSYRDLYGYTF
TRBV19,17,few,CASSIEEGRHYNQPQHF
TRBV7-8,15,few,CASSQTTGNTYEQYF
TRBV29-1,12,many,CSGGQGAYEQYF
TRBV7-3,15,few,CASTLMVQGNQPQHF
TRBV6-2/TRBV6-3,17,NA,CASSAVAGGPNQETQYF
TRBV20-1,13,NA,CSAKGAGHYEQYF
TRBV20-1,14,many,CSARVREVGQTQYF
TRBV2,17,few,CASSFSSWREGDYEQYF
TRBV6-5,16,NA,CASSYRSGLQWRGYTF
TRBV12-3/TRBV12-4,20,few,CASSQAVPGLDLYLGYEQYF
TRBV7-9,15,NA,CASSSFRTAQETQYF
TRBV7-2,15,many,CASSPVGGRQETQYF
TRBV7-2,15,many,CASSLSQGAGETQYF
TRBV19,15,few,CASSRGQRRMNTIYF
TRBV6-1,15,few,CASRPETGSTYEQYF
TRBV7-9,16,NA,CASSLLSGGRSYEQYF
TRBV9,15,NA,CASSGGQGWGYGYTF
TRBV7-3,15,NA,CAPRPTGDVGSPLHF
TRBV10-3,14,NA,CAIRGGYGNQPQHF
TRBV7-9,16,NA,CASSDSAGRNEETQYF
TRBV5-4,15,many,CASSLDRASGNTIYF
TRBV29-1,12,once,CSVDTGLNTIYF
TRBV19,14,NA,CASSMGRDTSVGLF
TRBV10-3,17,NA,CAISDLSGTGSSDTQYF
TRBV19,13,many,CASSIMRNQPQHF
TRBV4-2,19,few,CASSRQGLAGQGGNYEQYF
TRBV7-9,13,NA,CASSPIAAETQYF